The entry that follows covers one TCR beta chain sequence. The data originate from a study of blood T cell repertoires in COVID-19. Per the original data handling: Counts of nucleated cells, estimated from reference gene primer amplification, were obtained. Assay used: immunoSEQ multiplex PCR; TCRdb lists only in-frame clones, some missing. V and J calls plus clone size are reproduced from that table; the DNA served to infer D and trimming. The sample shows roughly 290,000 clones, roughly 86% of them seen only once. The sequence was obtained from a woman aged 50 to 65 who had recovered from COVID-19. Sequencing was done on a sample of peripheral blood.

The chain's CDR3 is CASSLSPLGTQYF. In DNA form, the CDR3 reads TGTGCCAGCAGTTTAAGTCCCCTAGGTACGCAGTATTTT. The chain links TRBV28 to TRBJ2-3; unclear D gene. V lost 2 bases to trimming and J lost 8 bases, with 11 bases between them. This CDR3 comprises 13 residues. Per germline, CDR1 MDHEN and CDR2 SYDVKM.